The 6 T cell receptor beta chains in this list originate from one sample, sequenced in a study of follicular helper T cells after annual influenza vaccination (TCRdb year 2017). Library preparation used the immunoSEQ multiplex PCR assay. TCRdb re-hosts the immuneACCESS table, in-frame sequences only. Its copies lack some clones; in the studies checked, an unresolved V gene accounts for under half of them, and the cause for the rest is not known. The sample table lists about 3,200 clones, about 86% of them with a count of one. The biggest ten clones account for more than 0.95% of the sample. Sample time point, as interpreted from the label and publication: 2014-2015 season, 7 days after vaccination. The source was CXCR5+ CD38- circulating T follicular helper cells from blood, collected 7 days after influenza vaccination. Read against the paper, the sample's cell subset or site label means: circulating Tfh, non-naive CD4+CXCR5+PD-1+ (ICOS+CD38+ or ICOS-CD38-). The receptor source for this set is an adult who received the influenza vaccine.

V is TRBV7-7 and J is TRBJ2-5; perhaps D is TRBD1 or TRBD2 (5 bases each). CDR3 length: 15 residues. Trimming took off 6 bases at V and 1 base at J, with 15 bases between the two ends. Per germline, CDR1 SSHAT and CDR2 FNYEAQ (reference sequence). CDR3 sequence reads: CASSSNGARQETQYF. Written as DNA, the CDR3 is TGTGCCAGCAGTTCTAACGGGGCCCGCCAAGAGACCCAGTACTTC.

The V and J genes are TRBV29-1 and TRBJ2-1; 13 positions match TRBD2. With V trimmed by 7 bases and J by 15 bases, 12 bases remained unmatched. Germline values: CDR1 SQVTM, CDR2 ANQGSEA. The CDR3 has 13 amino acids. For the CDR3, the DNA is TGCAGCGCCAACGGACTAGCGGGGGACCACGGGTTCTTC. Translating gives CSANGLAGDHGFF.

The chain carries TRBV14 and TRBJ2-3, with TRBD1 as a possible D gene (6 bases). This CDR3 has 14 amino acids. CDR1 and CDR2 from the germline V gene are SGHDN and FVKESK. Trimming stripped 0 bases from V and 4 bases from J, with 8 bases between. The CDR3 spells CASSQDRGSDTQYF. CDR3 sequence (DNA): TGTGCCAGCAGCCAAGACAGGGGATCAGATACGCAGTATTTT.

V gene TRBV18 combines with J gene TRBJ2-7, with 8 positions matching TRBD1. Germline lookup yields CDR1 KGHSH and CDR2 LQKENI. This CDR3 is 17 amino acids long. V lost 3 bases, J lost 3 bases, and 13 bases stayed unmatched. This CDR3 is CASSPYRTGGVIYEQYF. The CDR3 bases are TGTGCCAGCTCACCGTACCGTACAGGGGGAGTCATCTACGAGCAGTACTTC.

The gene calls are TRBV7-9 and TRBJ2-5; D call uncertain. Germline CDR1 is SEHNR and CDR2 is FQNEAQ (reference sequence). Trimming left V 5 bases short and J 5 bases short, with 9 bases between. The CDR3 loop spans 12 amino acids. Here the CDR3 DNA reads TGTGCCAGCAGCCCGTCTGTCGAGACCCAGTACTTC. It translates to CASSPSVETQYF.

The chain joins TRBV7-9 to TRBJ2-6, with a tentative D call TRBD1 (6 bases). This CDR3 comprises 15 residues. With 2 bases removed from V and 4 bases from J, the gap between germline ends came to 9 bases. Germline V lookup: CDR1 SEHNR, CDR2 FQNEAQ (reference sequence). The CDR3: CASSLQGLGANVLTF. As DNA, the CDR3 is TGTGCCAGCAGCTTACAGGGGCTGGGGGCCAACGTCCTGACTTTC. Full variable domain (rest looked up from reference TRBV7-9 and TRBJ2-6): DTGVSQNPRHKITKRGQNVTFRCDPISEHNRLYWYRQTLGQGPEFLTYFQNEAQLEKSRLLSDRFSAERPKGSFSTLEIQRTEQGDSAMYLCASSLQGLGANVLTFGAGSRLTVL.